A single sample gave rise to the 8 T cell receptor beta chains below, sequenced in a study of blood T cell repertoires in COVID-19. Data came from immunoSEQ multiplex PCR; TCRdb stores just in-frame clones and leaves some out. The profile shows 380,000 or so clones, more than 80% of them singletons. Material for sequencing was peripheral blood. Receptors were obtained from a man aged 35-49 years with acute or convalescent COVID-19.

The J gene is TRBJ2-1, the V gene TRBV5-4; 10 bases fit TRBD2. This CDR3 is built from 16 residues. Germline values: CDR1 SGHNT, CDR2 YYREEE (reference sequence). V lost 5 bases and J lost 0; bases outside the gene matches: 5. CDR3 residues: CASRVASGSSYNEQFF. CDR3 DNA: TGTGCCAGCAGAGTGGCTAGCGGGAGCTCCTACAATGAGCAGTTCTTC.

The V gene is TRBV10-3, the J gene TRBJ2-1, with 12 positions matching TRBD2. CDR3 length: 17 amino acids. The V gene end was trimmed by 4 bases and the J gene end by 5 bases; junction bases not matched to a gene: 9. CDR1 and CDR2 from the germline V gene are ENHRY and SYGVKD. The CDR3 region has the DNA TGTGCCATCAGTGGCCCCAGACTAGCGGGAGCCCACAATGAGCAGTTCTTC. Residues: CAISGPRLAGAHNEQFF.

The rearrangement links TRBV6-6 to TRBJ2-4; 9 bases align to TRBD1. The CDR3 has 15 amino acids. Looked up from germline, CDR1 is MNHNY and CDR2 is SVGAGI (reference sequence). V trimming: 0 bases; J trimming: 8 bases; junction bases outside the gene matches: 5. CDR3 in amino acids: CASSYSQDRGDIQYF. DNA of the CDR3: TGTGCCAGCAGTTACTCCCAAGACAGGGGGGACATTCAGTACTTC.

This clone was seen once. The CDR3 sequence is CASSYAGQGFYEQYF. CDR3 in DNA: TGTGCCAGCAGTTACGCCGGACAGGGCTTCTACGAGCAGTACTTC. V gene TRBV6-5 combines with J gene TRBJ2-7; TRBD1 agrees at 8 bases. V dropped 2 bases and J dropped 3; count of bases not matched to a gene: 6. Germline V CDR1 and CDR2: MNHEY, SVGAGI. There are 15 residues in the CDR3.

The chain recombines TRBV7-2 with TRBJ2-7; perhaps TRBD1 as D (6 bases). The germline CDR1 and CDR2 sequences are SGHTA and FQGNSA. Trimming stripped 1 base from V and 1 base from J, with 8 bases between. The CDR3 runs 14 residues. The CDR3 region is CASSLVRGSYEQYF. CDR3 sequence (DNA): TGTGCCAGCAGCTTAGTCAGGGGTTCCTACGAGCAGTACTTC.

The V and J genes are TRBV15 and TRBJ2-6; D gene ambiguous. Trimming left V 0 bases short and J 0 bases short, with 6 bases between. Germline-derived CDR1 and CDR2 are LNHNV and YYDKDF (reference sequence). CDR3 size: 16 residues. Here the CDR3 DNA reads TGTGCCACCAGCAGAGACCTGTTCTCTGGGGCCAACGTCCTGACTTTC. Its protein product is CATSRDLFSGANVLTF.

DNA for the CDR3: TGTGCCAGCAGTGGGCGAGGGCTAGCGGGGGGGCGTGGAGATACGCAGTATTTT. Translating gives CASSGRGLAGGRGDTQYF. V gene TRBV2 combines with J gene TRBJ2-3, with 12 nucleotides matching TRBD2. There are 18 residues in the CDR3. Trimming took 4 bases from V and 5 from J; bases not matched to a gene: 13. Germline V gene sequence: CDR1 SNHLY, CDR2 FYNNEI.

The gene calls are TRBV12-3 or TRBV12-4 and TRBJ2-7, with TRBD1 as a possible D gene (5 bases). The CDR3 sequence is 13 residues long. The V gene lost 6 bases and the J gene lost 0 bases, with 9 bases spanning the gap. CDR3 in amino acids: CASRQVNSYEQYF. The CDR3 nucleotides read TGTGCCAGCAGACAGGTTAACTCCTACGAGCAGTACTTC.